One and the same sample provided the 30 T cell receptor beta chains below, sequenced in a study of CD8+CD57+ T cells in acquired aplastic anemia. Genomic DNA, the template, was used for profiling of the TCR beta VDJ and CDR3. TCRdb re-called the reads through MiXCR, storing one row per CDR3 protein. The data contain hundreds of thousands of distinct CDR3 sequences, 56% of them singletons. Sequencing was carried out using sorted CD4+, CD8+, or CD8+CD57+ T cells (not recorded which) from PBMCs. The receptors come from a human donor with severe aplastic anemia or a healthy control (not recorded which).

V usage is TRBV10-3 and J usage is TRBJ1-2; 10 bases line up with TRBD1. This CDR3 has 14 residues. Germline-derived CDR1 and CDR2 are ENHRY and SYGVKD. V dropped 10 bases and J dropped 12; count of bases not matched to a gene: 17. CDR3 in amino acids: CASRRQGAPSGNTF. In DNA, the CDR3 is TGTGCCAGCAGAAGACAGGGGGCCCCCTCTGGAAACACCTTC.

V and J are TRBV7-2 and TRBJ1-2; D is unclear. The germline gives CDR1 SGHTA, CDR2 FQGNSA. Trimming cost V 0 bases and J 7 bases, with 9 bases left between them. This CDR3 region has 13 residues. The CDR3 reads CASSLAGSAGYTF. The CDR3 DNA follows: TGTGCCAGCAGCTTAGCGGGGTCGGCTGGCTACACCTTC.

This clonotype was detected many times. J is TRBJ2-3 and V is TRBV5-1; D might be TRBD2 (6 bases). CDR1 and CDR2 from the germline V gene are SGHRS and YFSETQ. With 2 bases removed from V and 6 bases from J, the gap between germline ends came to 13 bases. The CDR3 sequence is 14 residues long. As DNA, the CDR3 is TGCGCCAGCAGCTTCGGAGGGTCGGGGGATACGCAGTATTTT. Translated, it gives CASSFGGSGDTQYF.

The genes are TRBV14 and TRBJ2-7, with D tentatively TRBD1 (8 bases). The CDR3 has 15 residues. The V gene's germline CDR1 is SGHDN and CDR2 FVKESK. The V and J ends lost 2 bases and 2 bases respectively, with 13 bases between them. The CDR3 spells CASSQRTGRAYEQYF. The CDR3 DNA follows: TGTGCCAGCAGCCAACGGACAGGGAGGGCCTACGAGCAGTACTTC.

The J gene is TRBJ2-1, the V gene TRBV29-1; 8 nucleotides agree with TRBD2. Germline V gives CDR1 SQVTM, CDR2 ANQGSEA. CDR3 length: 12 residues. J gave up 10 bases and V 0 bases, and 2 bases lay outside the gene matches. Written as DNA, the CDR3 is TGCAGCGTTGAAGAAGCTAGCGGGGAGCAGTTCTTC. This encodes CSVEEASGEQFF.

This clonotype was counted between two and nine times. The chain links TRBV2 to TRBJ2-1, with unresolved D. V dropped 8 bases and J dropped 2 bases, with 13 bases sitting between them. The CDR3 length is 14 residues. The germline V gene has CDR1 SNHLY and CDR2 FYNNEI. The CDR3 nucleotides read TGTGCCAGCGGTAAAGGGTTTGCCTACAATGAGCAGTTCTTC. It encodes CASGKGFAYNEQFF. The entire variable domain, with the rest obtained from reference TRBV2 and TRBJ2-1, is as follows: EPEVTQTPSHQVTQMGQEVILRCVPISNHLYFYWYRQILGQKVEFLVSFYNNEISEKSEIFDDQFSVERPDGSNFTLKIRSTKLEDSAMYFCASGKGFAYNEQFFGPGTRLTVL.

This clonotype was detected many times. The rearrangement links TRBV6-1 to TRBJ2-3, with 11 bases lining up with TRBD2. CDR3 length: 15 amino acids. V lost 5 bases to trimming and J lost 6 bases; unmatched junction nucleotides: 7. The germline V gene has CDR1 MNHNS and CDR2 SASEGT. CDR3 sequence (DNA): TGTGCCAGCAGTATAACTAGCGGGGGAATGGATACGCAGTATTTT. Protein sequence: CASSITSGGMDTQYF.

The table lists this clonotype with a few counts. The chain employs TRBV24-1 and TRBJ2-1; TRBD1 matches 8 bases. CDR1 KGHDR and CDR2 SFDVKD come from the germline V gene. After removal of 1 base from V and 10 bases from J, the junction contained 11 bases not matched to a gene. The CDR3 sequence is 16 residues long. CDR3 region: CATSDFGQGGFGEQFF. The CDR3 DNA reads TGTGCCACCAGTGATTTTGGACAGGGCGGGTTCGGGGAGCAGTTCTTC.

The chain carries TRBV9 and TRBJ2-5; TRBD2 matches at 13 bases. Germline CDR1 reads SGDLS; CDR2 reads YYNGEE. With 3 bases clipped from V and 6 bases from J, the junction kept 17 bases outside the gene matches. The CDR3 runs 19 residues. The CDR3 sequence: CASSDEPGLAGSPAQTQYF. CDR3 nucleotide sequence: TGTGCCAGCAGCGACGAACCGGGACTAGCGGGATCCCCCGCCCAGACCCAGTACTTC.

A few counts support this clonotype. The J gene is TRBJ2-7, the V gene TRBV11-2, with D perhaps assigned TRBD1 or TRBD2 (5 bases each). The V end was cut by 0 bases, the J end by 3 bases, with 12 bases between. CDR1 is SGHAT and CDR2 is FQNNGV in the germline V gene. The CDR3 length is 15 residues. The CDR3 nucleotides read TGTGCCAGCAGCTTAGATATTGGGGACGGCTACGAGCAGTACTTC. Protein: CASSLDIGDGYEQYF.

J is TRBJ2-7 and V is TRBV27; perhaps TRBD2 as D (5 bases). CDR3 length equals 13 residues. Trimming removed 0 bases at V and 5 bases at J, with 8 bases between. Per germline, CDR1 MNHEY and CDR2 SMNVEV (reference sequence). CDR3 nucleotides: TGTGCCAGCAGTTTATCGAGGGCCCACGAGCAGTACTTC. It encodes CASSLSRAHEQYF.

The gene calls are TRBV7-6 and TRBJ1-1; 7 nucleotides match TRBD1. Trimming removed 2 bases from V and 2 bases from J; junction bases left unmatched: 2. CDR1 is SGHVS, CDR2 FNYEAQ, per germline. The CDR3 is made up of 14 amino acids. The CDR3 spells CASSLWDSNTEAFF. The DNA of the CDR3 is TGTGCCAGCAGCTTATGGGACAGTAACACTGAAGCTTTCTTT.

This clonotype has at least ten counts. The rearrangement joins TRBV30 to TRBJ1-2, with D possibly being TRBD1 (5 bases). Germline V gives CDR1 GTSNPN, CDR2 SVGIG (reference sequence). The V end was cut by 2 bases, the J end by 7 bases, with 17 bases between. This CDR3 spans 14 amino acids. The CDR3 here is CAWSPAQAIVGYTF. The CDR3 nucleotides read TGTGCCTGGAGTCCGGCACAGGCAATTGTTGGCTACACCTTC.

As to this clonotype: The junction shows a germline mismatch at one end, possibly a read error. This chain links TRBV7-7 with TRBJ2-7; 10 bases line up with TRBD1. The CDR3 length is 12 residues. Germline V gene sequence: CDR1 SSHAT, CDR2 FNYEAQ (reference sequence). CDR3 protein: CAGSGQGGEQYF. The DNA for the CDR3 is TGTGCCGGCAGTGGACAGGGGGGAGAGCAGTACTTC. The full variable domain, completed using reference TRBV7-7 and TRBJ2-7, is GAGVSQSPRYKVTKRGQDVTLRCDPISSHATLYWYQQALGQGPEFLTYFNYEAQPDKSGLPSDRFSAERPEGSISTLTIQRTEQRDSAMYRCAGSGQGGEQYFGPGTRLTVT.

V usage is TRBV5-1 and J usage is TRBJ2-7; 15 bases line up with TRBD2. The V and J ends lost 7 bases and 3 bases, in that order; junction bases with no gene match: 2. Germline CDR1 is SGHRS and CDR2 is YFSETQ. The CDR3 has 14 residues. CDR3 residues: CASRTSGGVYEQYF. The CDR3, as DNA: TGCGCCAGCCGGACTAGCGGGGGGGTCTACGAGCAGTACTTC.

V usage is TRBV12-3 or TRBV12-4 and J usage is TRBJ1-5; 7 nucleotides line up with TRBD1. This CDR3 spans 16 amino acids. J was trimmed by 5 bases and V by 0 bases; bases with no gene match: 7. DNA of the CDR3: TGTGCCAGCAGTTTAGCAGACAGGGTGGTAGATCAGCCCCAGCATTTT. Its protein product is CASSLADRVVDQPQHF.

At least ten counts were recorded for this clonotype. The chain employs TRBV9 and TRBJ1-1; D is undetermined. There are 13 residues in the CDR3. The germline gives CDR1 SGDLS, CDR2 YYNGEE. V was cut by 1 base and J by 1 base, with 5 bases left in between. The CDR3 loop reads CASSVSRNTEAFF. The CDR3 coding sequence is TGTGCCAGCAGCGTAAGTAGGAACACTGAAGCTTTCTTT.

V is TRBV5-1 and J is TRBJ2-3; D gene uncertain. The CDR3 spans 15 residues. The germline V gene has CDR1 SGHRS and CDR2 YFSETQ. V was pared by 1 base and J by 2 bases, with 11 bases between. CDR3 coding DNA: TGCGCCAGCAGCTTGAGGCCAGAGGACACAGATACGCAGTATTTT. It is translated as CASSLRPEDTDTQYF.

V usage is TRBV6-4 and J usage is TRBJ1-5; D is uncertain. Trimming removed 6 bases at V and 3 bases at J, with 9 bases between. CDR3 length: 13 residues. The V gene's germline CDR1 is MRHNA and CDR2 SNTAGT. CDR3 in DNA: TGTGCCAGCAGCCCCGCCCACAATCAGCCCCAGCATTTT. It is translated as CASSPAHNQPQHF.

The table lists this clonotype with a count of one. It is likely a read error, because the conserved phenylalanine at the end of the CDR3 is missing. The V gene is TRBV24-1, the J gene TRBJ2-2; 14 positions agree with TRBD2. J was trimmed by 2 bases and V by 2 bases; bases with no gene match: 3. This CDR3 has 18 residues. Germline V gene lookup returns CDR1 KGHDR and CDR2 SFDVKD. The CDR3 region is CATSDWGLAGENTGELFL. CDR3 sequence (DNA): TGTGCCACCAGTGATTGGGGACTAGCGGGGGAAAACACCGGGGAGCTGTTTCTT.

CDR3 DNA sequence: TGTGCCAGTAGTATAGCTTCACAGGTGCATGGCTACACCTTC. Protein product: CASSIASQVHGYTF. The V and J genes are TRBV19 and TRBJ1-2; a possible D gene is TRBD1 (5 bases). CDR3 length: 14 residues. V lost 1 base and J 6 bases, leaving 12 bases between the germline ends. Germline CDR1 and CDR2: LNHDA and SQIVND (reference sequence).

This rearrangement joins TRBV10-3 to TRBJ2-2; 8 bases line up with TRBD2. V dropped 3 bases and J dropped 5; count of bases not matched to a gene: 8. Germline CDR1 ENHRY, CDR2 SYGVKD. This CDR3 spans 16 amino acids. The CDR3 region is CAISDGSGGPTGELFF. The CDR3 DNA reads TGTGCCATCAGTGACGGAAGCGGGGGCCCTACCGGGGAGCTGTTTTTT.

The genes are TRBV29-1 and TRBJ2-7; D may be TRBD1 (6 bases). CDR1 SQVTM and CDR2 ANQGSEA come from the germline V gene. This CDR3 has 13 residues. The ends were cut back, 1 base at V and 3 bases at J, with 10 bases in the middle. The CDR3 DNA follows: TGCAGCGTTGAAGGCAGGGGATTCTACGAGCAGTACTTC. It encodes CSVEGRGFYEQYF.

V and J are TRBV7-2 and TRBJ1-2; 10 nucleotides line up with TRBD1. V shed 5 bases and J 8 bases; nucleotides not matched to a gene: 5. The V gene's germline CDR1 is SGHTA and CDR2 FQGNSA. CDR3 length equals 13 residues. The CDR3 sequence: CASSPRTGGGYTF. CDR3 in DNA: TGTGCCAGCAGCCCCCGGACAGGGGGAGGCTACACCTTC.

Remarks on this clonotype: Germline is not matched at one junction end, which may reflect a read error. J is TRBJ2-5 and V is TRBV2, with D unresolved. The length of the CDR3 is 10 residues. From germline, CDR1 is SNHLY and CDR2 FYNNEI. CDR3 residues: CASSVETRYF. Here the CDR3 DNA reads TGTGCCAGCAGTGTGGAGACCCGGTACTTC. The full variable domain, in which reference TRBV2 and TRBJ2-5 provide the parts outside the CDR3, is EPEVTQTPSHQVTQMGQEVILRCVPISNHLYFYWYRQILGQKVEFLVSFYNNEISEKSEIFDDQFSVERPDGSNFTLKIRSTKLEDSAMYFCASSVETRYFGPGTRLLVL.

This sequence joins TRBV15 and TRBJ2-3, with D possibly matching TRBD1 (5 bases). The V end lost 1 base, the J end lost 1 base, and 9 bases lay between the germline ends. CDR1 and CDR2 (germline): LNHNV, YYDKDF (reference sequence). The CDR3 length is 15 residues. The chain's CDR3 is CATSRGRGGTDTQYF. CDR3 coding DNA: TGTGCCACCAGCAGAGGTAGGGGCGGCACAGATACGCAGTATTTT.

Ten or more counts support this clonotype. The CDR3 coding sequence is TGTGCCAGTAGTGAGTCCGGGACTAGCGGGCGATCCACAGATACGCAGTATTTT. Protein: CASSESGTSGRSTDTQYF. The chain is built from TRBV19 and TRBJ2-3; 12 nucleotides align to TRBD2. Looked up from germline, CDR1 is LNHDA and CDR2 is SQIVND (reference sequence). The V segment lost 5 bases and the J segment 2 bases; nucleotides outside the gene matches: 11. This CDR3 has 18 amino acids.

The rearrangement links TRBV19 to TRBJ1-3; D gene ambiguous. The germline V gene has CDR1 LNHDA and CDR2 SQIVND (reference sequence). The CDR3 extends over 14 amino acids. Trimming stripped 3 bases from V and 4 bases from J, with 10 bases between. In nucleotides, the CDR3 is TGTGCCAGTAGTATGTACGGGCTCGGAAACACCATATATTTT. Translating gives CASSMYGLGNTIYF.

V is TRBV9 and J is TRBJ1-6; 7 positions agree with TRBD1. The CDR3 spans 15 residues. V trimming: 3 bases; J trimming: 6 bases; junction bases outside the gene matches: 6. Germline CDR1 is SGDLS and CDR2 is YYNGEE. CDR3 loop: CASSAGTAGNSPLHF. CDR3 DNA sequence: TGTGCCAGCAGCGCCGGGACAGCCGGTAATTCACCCCTCCACTTT.

The rearrangement joins TRBV7-2 to TRBJ2-7; D is unresolved. The length of the CDR3 is 14 residues. From germline, CDR1 is SGHTA and CDR2 FQGNSA. Trimming took off 5 bases at V and 2 bases at J, with 13 bases between the two ends. CDR3 DNA: TGTGCCAGCAGCCCCTTGAAGTCAACCTACGAGCAGTACTTC. Protein: CASSPLKSTYEQYF.